A selection of T cell receptor beta chains follows, all from one sample in a study of PD-L1 blockade in urothelial cancer. Measured with immunoSEQ multiplex PCR; TCRdb has only the in-frame clones, and not every one. This table holds roughly 24,000 clones, 75% to 90% found once. Sequenced here: PBMCs, sampled around atezolizumab (anti-PD-L1) treatment. The receptors come from a man aged 60 to 75 with urothelial cancer. CDR3s include the opening cysteine and the closing phenylalanine or tryptophan. D genes are given only for firm matches. For some rows the clone size is stated as once, few or many, or as a class when expanded; others skip it.

clone_size d_call j_call v_call cdr3_nt cdr3_aa
NA TRBD1 TRBJ2-7 TRBV30 TGTGCCTGGGGGGCTGGGACAGGCTACGAGCAGTACTTC CAWGAGTGYEQYF
NA TRBD1 TRBJ1-2 TRBV4-3 TGCGCCAGCAGCCAAGAAGAGGGACAGTCTTATGGCTACACCTTC CASSQEEGQSYGYTF
NA TRBD2 TRBJ2-3 TRBV19 TGTGCCAGTAGTAGTCAGTTCGGGGGGGCAGATACGCAGTATTTT CASSSQFGGADTQYF
NA NA TRBJ1-2 TRBV6-5 TGTGCCACACGGAGGGCAGATGGCTACACCTTC CATRRADGYTF
NA NA TRBJ1-2 TRBV11-2 TGTGCCAGCAGCTTAGATCGGTGGGGGCTGGGTGGCTACACCTTC CASSLDRWGLGGYTF
NA TRBD2 TRBJ2-7 TRBV5-1 TGCGCCAGCAGCTTGCTAGCGGGAGGGTACGAGCAGTACTTC CASSLLAGGYEQYF
NA NA TRBJ2-2 TRBV6-1 TGTGCCAGCAGTGGGCGAGGCAGCATCACCGGGGAGCTGTTTTTT CASSGRGSITGELFF
once TRBD2 TRBJ2-2 TRBV2 TGTGCCAGCAGTCGAGGGACTAGCGAGAACACCGGGGAGCTGTTTTTT CASSRGTSENTGELFF
NA NA TRBJ1-1 TRBV19 TGTGCCAGTAGTAGGTCGAGGATGACTGAAGCTTTCTTT CASSRSRMTEAFF
few TRBD1 TRBJ1-2 TRBV19 TGTGCCAGTAGTATACCCGACAGGGTTGACTATGGCTACACCTTC CASSIPDRVDYGYTF
NA NA TRBJ1-5 TRBV4-1 TGCGCCAGCAGCCAGGTCCAGGGTGTCTCTTATAGCAATCAGCCCCAGCATTTT CASSQVQGVSYSNQPQHF
NA TRBD1 TRBJ1-3 TRBV30 TGTGCCTGGAGTAAACAGGGGGTTGGAAACACCATATATTTT CAWSKQGVGNTIYF
NA NA TRBJ1-6 TRBV28 TGTGCCAGCAGTACCAACGGACAGAGCTCCTATAATTCACCCCTCCACTTT CASSTNGQSSYNSPLHF
NA TRBD2 TRBJ2-7 TRBV4-2 TGTGCCAGCAGCACCCTCGGGACTAGCGGGGTGTACGAGCAGTACTTC CASSTLGTSGVYEQYF
NA NA TRBJ1-5 TRBV10-3 TGTGCCATCAGCGATAATAGGGGATTTGAGCCCCAGCATTTT CAISDNRGFEPQHF
NA TRBD2 TRBJ2-1 TRBV5-1 TGCGCCAGCAGCTTGACGGGACTAGCGGGAGTTGATAAGTTCTTC CASSLTGLAGVDKFF
NA NA TRBJ2-1 TRBV9 TGTGCCAGCAGCGTAGGGACTTTCTCCTACAATGAGCAGTTCTTC CASSVGTFSYNEQFF
few TRBD2 TRBJ2-5 TRBV5-1 TGCGCCAGCCGAACCGGGACTAGCGGCGAGACCCAGTACTTC CASRTGTSGETQYF
once TRBD1 TRBJ2-7 TRBV5-1 TGCGCCAGCAGCTACGGACAGGGCGGCAACGAGCAGTACTTC CASSYGQGGNEQYF
few NA TRBJ2-7 TRBV10-1 TGCGCCAGCAGTGAGGAGTTGTTAGCAAGGTCCTACTTC CASSEELLARSYF
NA TRBD2 TRBJ2-1 TRBV29-1 TGCAGCCTAAGCCGCGGGAGCGAGGATGAGCAGTTCTTC CSLSRGSEDEQFF
NA NA TRBJ2-5 TRBV10-3 TGTGCCCTCAGCCTACGGGAGAAAGGGACCCAGTACTTC CALSLREKGTQYF
few NA TRBJ1-2 TRBV9 TGTGCCAGCAGCGCTCTTCAGAATGGCTACACCTTC CASSALQNGYTF
once NA TRBJ2-2 TRBV30 TGTGCCTGCAGGGGTGACCCCCGGGAGCTGTTTTTT CACRGDPRELFF
NA NA TRBJ1-2 TRBV27 TGTGCCAGTTATTCTAACTATGGCTACACCTTC CASYSNYGYTF
NA NA TRBJ2-7 TRBV4-1 TGCGCCAGCAGCCAAGAAGTGGGGAAACCGGGGTCCTACGAGCAGTACTTC CASSQEVGKPGSYEQYF
NA NA TRBJ1-2 TRBV2 TGTGCCAGCACAAATCACGGGGACTATGGCTACACCTTC CASTNHGDYGYTF
few NA TRBJ1-1 TRBV5-1 TGCGCCAGCAGCTATTCCGGGGTAAACACTGAAGCTTTCTTT CASSYSGVNTEAFF
NA TRBD2 TRBJ2-5 TRBV5-1 TGCGCCAGCGGACCACGGGGGGGCCAAGAGACCCAGTACTTC CASGPRGGQETQYF
NA TRBD1 TRBJ1-6 TRBV5-1 TGCGCCAGCAGCTTGGATGGACAGGGTAATTCACCCCTCCACTTT CASSLDGQGNSPLHF
once TRBD1 TRBJ2-7 TRBV5-1 TGCGCCAGCAGCCCGGGGACAGGGATCTCCTACGAGCAGTACTTC CASSPGTGISYEQYF
NA TRBD2 TRBJ2-7 TRBV7-6 TGTGCCAGCAGCTCGACGACTAGCGGGAGGGCCGAGCAGTACTTC CASSSTTSGRAEQYF
NA TRBD1 TRBJ1-2 TRBV30 TGTGCCTGGAGGACACAGGGGGCCTTGGGCTACACCTTC CAWRTQGALGYTF
NA NA TRBJ2-1 TRBV5-1 TGCGCCAGCAGCTTGGAAGCTGAGTACAATGAGCAGTTCTTC CASSLEAEYNEQFF
NA NA TRBJ1-2 TRBV4-3 TGCGCCAGCAGCCAGGGGGACATAGGCTATGGCTACACCTTC CASSQGDIGYGYTF
NA TRBD2 TRBJ2-1 TRBV14 TGTGCCAGCAGCCAAGATCCAAGCGGGAGGGCCGGGCAGTTCTTC CASSQDPSGRAGQFF
NA NA TRBJ1-5 TRBV5-8 TGTGCCAGCAGCTTAGGGGGAGGCAATCAGCCCCAGCATTTT CASSLGGGNQPQHF
NA TRBD2 TRBJ2-7 TRBV28 TGTGCCAGCAGCAACCTAGCGGGCCTATCCTACGAGCAGTACTTC CASSNLAGLSYEQYF
NA NA TRBJ1-1 TRBV5-4 TGTGCCAGCAGCTTTACACGGAACACTGAAGCTTTCTTT CASSFTRNTEAFF
NA NA TRBJ2-7 TRBV12-5 TGTGCTAGTGGTCCCTCGCTGGGCGGGGTCTACGAGCAGTACTTC CASGPSLGGVYEQYF
NA NA TRBJ1-1 TRBV28 TGTGCCAGCAGTTTGCGGTTTGACCGCGCTTTCTTT CASSLRFDRAFF
NA TRBD2 TRBJ2-5 TRBV29-1 TGCAGCGTTGCTTTGCGGGAGGCCTCGGAGACCCAGTACTTC CSVALREASETQYF
NA TRBD1 TRBJ2-1 TRBV9 TGTGCCAGCACCGGACAGGGGGATTACAATGAGCAGTTCTTC CASTGQGDYNEQFF
NA NA TRBJ1-2 TRBV7-9 TGTGCCAGCAGCCCGAGGACAGCTGGGAATGGCTACACCTTC CASSPRTAGNGYTF
NA NA TRBJ1-3 TRBV19 TGTGCCAGTAGTCCCAGGGGCAGCACTGGAAACACCATATATTTT CASSPRGSTGNTIYF
NA TRBD2 TRBJ2-3 TRBV19 TGTGCCAGTAGTATAGCCAAGCGGGACCCGCAGTATTTT CASSIAKRDPQYF
NA TRBD1 TRBJ2-7 TRBV5-1 TGCGCCAGCAGCTCCGGGACAGGGCAACTCTACGAGCAGTACTTC CASSSGTGQLYEQYF
once TRBD1 TRBJ1-5 TRBV15 TGTGCCACCAGCAGAGCCCTGGACAGGGGAGGCAATCAGCCCCAGCATTTT CATSRALDRGGNQPQHF
few NA TRBJ1-2 TRBV5-1 TGCGCCAGCAGCTTAAAAGACTCCTATGGCTACACCTTC CASSLKDSYGYTF
NA NA TRBJ2-2 TRBV7-2 TGTGCCAGCAGCTTAGAACAGGGATGGGAGCTGTTTTTT CASSLEQGWELFF
NA NA TRBJ1-4 TRBV19 TGTGCCAGTAGACCCGCCCAGTTTGCAACTAATGAAAAACTGTTTTTT CASRPAQFATNEKLFF
NA NA TRBJ1-5 TRBV19 TGTGCCAGTAGTCCGCAGGGCCTTGGGCCCCAGCATTTT CASSPQGLGPQHF
NA TRBD2 TRBJ2-7 TRBV27 TGTGCCAGCAGTCCGGGGACTAGCGGAGCAATGGCCTACGAGCAGTACTTC CASSPGTSGAMAYEQYF
once NA TRBJ1-2 TRBV7-3 TGTGCCAGCAGCTTATCCAGAATTAACCATGGCTACACCTTC CASSLSRINHGYTF
NA TRBD2 TRBJ2-7 TRBV6-6 TGTGCCATCTCCGGGACTATGAGCTCCTACGAGCAGTACTTC CAISGTMSSYEQYF